This T cell receptor (beta chain) was captured by sequencing in a study of blood T cell repertoires in COVID-19. Overall study: The United States, Italy and Spain supplied acute and convalescent COVID-19 samples. PBMCs, B-cell-depleted T cells, or T cells provided the cDNA or gDNA that made up the material.

In the source study's methods: How many nucleated cells were present was estimated from reference gene primer amplification. TCRdb's table, derived via immunoSEQ multiplex PCR, lists solely in-frame clones and lacks some. That table supplies the V and J calls and clone size; D and trimming were determined from the DNA. The repertoire holds over 200,000 clones, with around 89% as singletons. The ends lost 5 bases at V and 0 bases at J; junction bases unmatched: 18. Germline V gene sequence: CDR1 MNHEY, CDR2 SMNVEV (reference sequence). This CDR3 has 19 residues. The V gene is TRBV27, the J gene TRBJ1-1; 7 bases align to TRBD1. Sequencing was carried out using peripheral blood. The TCR comes from a man aged 30 to 39 with COVID-19, enrolled during active disease. The CDR3 is CASSRRPGQRPPLNTEAFF. CDR3 coding DNA: TGTGCCAGCAGTCGAAGACCGGGACAGCGACCACCCTTGAACACTGAAGCTTTCTTT.